The source of this T cell receptor (beta chain) is a study of beta chain features in type 1 diabetes. Broader study findings: For Type 1 diabetes patients, all four CD4+ subsets carried TCRB CDR3s that were moderately but significantly shorter.

The isolated RNA, all of it, was reverse transcribed, so expressed TCRB transcripts were what got sequenced. Profiled with immunoSEQ multiplex PCR; TCRdb holds only in-frame clones, not every one. This table holds more than 300,000 clones, around 9% found once. This clone turned up a few times. The antigen remains undetermined. This CDR3 contains 15 residues. Germline assignment: CDR1 SGHTA and CDR2 FQGNSA. The V and J ends lost 4 bases and 2 bases respectively, with 13 bases between them. The chain links TRBV7-2 to TRBJ2-3, with a possible D match to TRBD2 (5 bases). This TCR was recovered from a man aged 30 to 45 with type 1 diabetes. Sequencing was done on a sample of central memory CD4+ T cells from blood. CDR3 loop: CASSSTGWATDTQYF. The DNA for the CDR3 is TGTGCCAGCAGCTCGACGGGATGGGCCACAGATACGCAGTATTTT.